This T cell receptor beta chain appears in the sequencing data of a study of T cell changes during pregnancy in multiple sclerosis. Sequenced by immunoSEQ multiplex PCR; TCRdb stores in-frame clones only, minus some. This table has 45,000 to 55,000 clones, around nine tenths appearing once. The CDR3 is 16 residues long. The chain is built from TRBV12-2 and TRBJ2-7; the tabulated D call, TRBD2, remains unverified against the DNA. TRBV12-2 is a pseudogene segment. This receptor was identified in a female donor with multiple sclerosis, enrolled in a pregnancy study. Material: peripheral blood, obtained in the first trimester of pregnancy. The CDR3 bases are TGTGCAAGTCGCTCGGGAGGGGGGAATCTCCCCTACGAGCAGTACTTC. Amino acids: CASRSGGGNLPYEQYF.